This T cell receptor beta chain was identified during a study of T-cell reconstitution after alpha-beta-depleted transplantation in children. CDR3 length: 16 residues. The trim removed 0 bases at V and 5 bases at J, leaving 8 bases unmatched. Looked up from germline, CDR1 is SGHRS and CDR2 is YFSETQ. For TCRbeta, the library was prepared with unique molecular identifiers. TCRdb processed the PCR reads anew with MiXCR; each CDR3 protein has one entry. Among more than 200,000 distinct CDR3 sequences, under 30% were seen once, and the ten largest hold roughly 2.6%. The input for sequencing was PBMCs, taken before TCRalphabeta/CD19-depleted stem cell transplant. V gene TRBV5-1 combines with J gene TRBJ1-2; the match to TRBD1 covers 9 bases. This TCR was recovered from a girl aged 2-15 years with Fanconi anemia, due to receive a stem cell transplant. CDR3 in amino acids: CASSLVGTGMVYGYTF. CDR3 bases: TGCGCCAGCAGCTTGGTCGGGACAGGGATGGTATATGGCTACACCTTC.